These T cell receptor beta chains were read from a single sample in a study of blood T cell repertoires in COVID-19. Assay used: immunoSEQ multiplex PCR; TCRdb lists only in-frame clones, some missing. The repertoire consists of 250,000 to 300,000 clones, with roughly 89% occurring once and the leading ten covering around 2.3%. Sequences were obtained from peripheral blood. These receptors originate from a woman in her sixties with COVID-19, enrolled during active disease. The CDR3 runs from the conserved cysteine through the conserved F or W. Clone size, where shown, is once, few, many, or a class for clones that have expanded.

>15|TRBJ2-3|TRBV11-1|.
CASSLSAPSTDTQYF
>14|TRBJ1-5|TRBV6-5|.
CASSYAGVRQPQHF
>13|TRBJ2-5|TRBV19|.
CASSTLAEETQYF
>13|TRBJ1-2|TRBV3-1/TRBV3-2|.
CASSQGHGYGYTF
>14|TRBJ2-7|TRBV3-1/TRBV3-2|.
CASSSRTGSYEQYF
>15|TRBJ1-1|TRBV7-8|.
CASRRLGAGGTEAFF
>15|TRBJ1-5|TRBV19|few
CASSTRVRGNQPQHF
>16|TRBJ1-1|TRBV6-5|.
CASSYRGTPLNTEAFF
>11|TRBJ1-2|TRBV28|few
CASREYDGYTF
>12|TRBJ2-2|TRBV29-1|once
CSAARGTGELFF
>18|TRBJ2-1|TRBV6-2/TRBV6-3|.
CASSYPLREAGGNNEQFF
>14|TRBJ1-5|TRBV27|.
CASSLRRGNQPQHF
>17|TRBJ2-3|TRBV4-1|.
CASSQKSGGLHTDTQYF
>15|TRBJ1-1|TRBV19|.
CASSIVTGVDTEAFF
>12|TRBJ1-2|TRBV9|.
CASTGGGYGYTF
>17|TRBJ1-4|TRBV6-4|.
CASSDWDREETNEKLFF
>17|TRBJ2-1|TRBV5-6|.
CASSAAYRVMGFDEQFF
>13|TRBJ1-1|TRBV7-6|.
CASSLARGDEAFF
>15|TRBJ2-7|TRBV7-2|.
CASSPGGPWGYEQYF
>14|TRBJ1-5|TRBV29-1|.
CSVVEGTGNQPQHF
>16|TRBJ2-4|TRBV19|.
CASINTGGEAKNIQYF
>14|TRBJ2-1|TRBV9|.
CASEEDGTYNEQFF
>18|TRBJ1-5|TRBV11-2|.
CASSLSSPLQGFNQPQHF
>15|TRBJ1-4|TRBV9|.
CASSAGTGASRKLFF
>13|TRBJ2-7|TRBV27|.
CASSLSRSYEQYF
>13|TRBJ2-7|TRBV11-3|.
CASSLDSSYEQYF
>18|TRBJ1-6|TRBV4-1|.
CASSHPLAQLEHNSPLHF
>14|TRBJ2-7|TRBV5-4|.
CASSLDRGLYEQYF
>15|TRBJ1-2|TRBV28|.
CASSAHGTGAYGYTF
>15|TRBJ2-1|TRBV9|.
CASSVSGGDWNEQFF
>15|TRBJ2-7|TRBV19|few
CASSIIGLAGYEQYF
>14|TRBJ2-3|TRBV7-3|.
CASSLLGLTDTQYF
>15|TRBJ2-5|TRBV6-2/TRBV6-3|.
CASSWGRGGAETQYF
>15|TRBJ2-7|TRBV3-1/TRBV3-2|.
CASSQDPGQTYEQYF
>14|TRBJ2-2|TRBV15|once
CATSRDAGSGELFF
>14|TRBJ2-2|TRBV15|.
CATSREYARGELFF
>16|TRBJ2-7|TRBV7-9|.
CASSFAGTAVGGEQYF
>16|TRBJ2-2|TRBV6-5|.
CASSYPRGGYTGELFF
>13|TRBJ1-1|TRBV19|.
CASSAPADTEAFF
>15|TRBJ2-2|TRBV7-8|.
CASSKDRGQAGELFF
>14|TRBJ1-3|TRBV7-2|.
CASSLALYGNTIYF
>15|TRBJ1-1|TRBV5-4|few
CASSPRQGGHTEAFF
>16|TRBJ2-5|TRBV7-2|.
CASSRRGGGTWETQYF
>13|TRBJ1-3|TRBV6-5|.
CASIAPRGNTIYF
>16|TRBJ1-2|TRBV10-3|.
CAISSTHPTGSGGYTF
>17|TRBJ2-1|TRBV7-3|.
CASSLTRLAGGLNEQFF
>16|TRBJ2-3|TRBV7-3|.
CASSFSGTGVTDTQYF
>17|TRBJ1-5|TRBV7-9|.
CASSLAVGQGRNQPQHF